Below are 17 T cell receptor beta chains sequenced from a single sample in a study of blood T cell repertoires in COVID-19. The assay was immunoSEQ multiplex PCR, and TCRdb's table has in-frame clones only and misses some. Seen here are some 130,000 clones, approximately 80% observed once, and the top ten hold 5% to 6.5%. The sample taken for sequencing was PBMCs or T cells enriched from blood (not recorded which). The receptors were sampled from a woman between 45 and 60 years old who had recovered from COVID-19.

CDR3 amino acids: CASSPGQGTDTQYF. The CDR3, as DNA: TGTGCCAGCTCACCTGGACAGGGCACAGATACGCAGTATTTT. The V call is TRBV18, the J call TRBJ2-3; 7 positions match TRBD1. The CDR3 runs to 14 residues. Germline trimming cut 3 bases from V and 1 base from J; bases unmatched to any gene: 1. Germline CDR1 reads KGHSH; CDR2 reads LQKENI.

CDR3: CASSSGSGDTEAFF. As DNA, the CDR3 is TGTGCCAGCAGCTCGGGCTCGGGGGACACTGAAGCTTTCTTT. The chain uses TRBV7-9 and TRBJ1-1, with D perhaps TRBD1 (5 bases). V was pared by 4 bases and J by 3 bases, with 12 bases between. The CDR3 consists of 14 residues. Per the germline V gene, CDR1 is SEHNR and CDR2 is FQNEAQ (reference sequence).

This clone showed up just a few times. V and J are TRBV6-5 and TRBJ2-7, with D perhaps TRBD1 (5 bases). V lost 6 bases and J 4 bases, leaving 16 bases between the germline ends. From germline, CDR1 is MNHEY and CDR2 SVGAGI. The CDR3 extends over 14 amino acids. CDR3 protein: CASSPDKWAYEQYV. In DNA, the CDR3 is TGTGCCAGCAGCCCGGACAAGTGGGCATACGAGCAGTACGTC.

The CDR3 spells CATRGASFYEQYF. DNA of the CDR3: TGTGCCACCCGGGGGGCGTCGTTCTACGAGCAGTACTTC. The genes are TRBV28 and TRBJ2-7; maybe TRBD2 (7 bases). CDR1 and CDR2 from the germline V gene are MDHEN and SYDVKM. Trimming stripped 10 bases from V and 3 bases from J, with 16 bases between. The CDR3 extends over 13 amino acids.

This clone was observed once. The chain links TRBV6-5 to TRBJ1-6; the D gene is possibly TRBD1 (5 bases). The CDR3 covers 15 residues. With 4 bases removed from V and 9 bases from J, the gap between germline ends came to 16 bases. Germline V gene sequence: CDR1 MNHEY, CDR2 SVGAGI. As DNA, the CDR3 is TGTGCCAGCAGTTCCCAAGACAGTGTTGGTTCACCCCTCCACTTT. It encodes CASSSQDSVGSPLHF.

V usage is TRBV6-5 and J usage is TRBJ1-3; tentatively, D is TRBD1 (6 bases). The CDR3 runs 15 residues. Per the germline V gene, CDR1 is MNHEY and CDR2 is SVGAGI. V dropped 2 bases and J dropped 5 bases, with 13 bases sitting between them. CDR3 sequence reads: CASSYNRDFRNTIYF. The CDR3 coding sequence is TGTGCCAGCAGTTACAACAGGGATTTCCGAAACACCATATATTTT.

CDR3 coding DNA: TGTGCCAGCAGCCCCCTATTTTGGCGGGGGGCCACGGGAGGCAAAAACATTCAGTACTTC. Encoded protein: CASSPLFWRGATGGKNIQYF. The V and J genes are TRBV3-1 (or the pseudogene TRBV3-2) and TRBJ2-4; 8 nucleotides align to TRBD2. In germline, CDR1 is LGHDT, CDR2 YNNKEL (reference sequence). The CDR3 loop spans 20 amino acids. The junction had 20 bases not matched to a gene; V was cut back by 4 bases and J by 3 bases.

Worth noting for this clone: A junction end diverges from the germline sequence, so it may reflect a read error. The gene calls are TRBV27 and TRBJ2-1; 10 positions agree with TRBD1. This CDR3 is built from 12 residues. Looked up from germline, CDR1 is MNHEY and CDR2 is SMNVEV (reference sequence). The CDR3 DNA is TGTGCCAGCAGTCGATCGGGACAGGGGCCCATCTTC. It translates to CASSRSGQGPIF.

The chain is built from TRBV7-6 and TRBJ1-4; TRBD1 aligns across 7 bases. Per the germline V gene, CDR1 is SGHVS and CDR2 is FNYEAQ. V gave up 5 bases and J gave up 2 bases; unmatched junction bases: 14. CDR3 length equals 18 residues. CDR3 in amino acids: CASSNHRRQGLTNEKLFF. The CDR3 DNA sequence: TGTGCCAGCAGCAATCACCGAAGACAGGGATTGACTAATGAAAAACTGTTTTTT.

This chain links TRBV19 with TRBJ1-2; 10 positions match TRBD1. Germline V lookup: CDR1 LNHDA, CDR2 SQIVND (reference sequence). CDR3 length equals 13 residues. V lost 4 bases and J lost 7; bases outside the gene matches: 3. The chain's CDR3 is CASSTGQGTGYTF. The CDR3 nucleotides are TGTGCCAGTAGTACGGGACAGGGGACTGGCTACACCTTC. Filled out from reference TRBV19 and TRBJ1-2, the complete variable domain reads DGGITQSPKYLFRKEGQNVTLSCEQNLNHDAMYWYRQDPGQGLRLIYYSQIVNDFQKGDIAEGYSVSREKKESFPLTVTSAQKNPTAFYLCASSTGQGTGYTFGSGTRLTVV.

V gene TRBV15 combines with J gene TRBJ2-3; tentatively, D is TRBD1 (5 bases). CDR3 length: 14 residues. V was shortened by 0 bases and J by 6 bases, with 10 bases between the two germline ends. Germline V CDR1 and CDR2: LNHNV, YYDKDF (reference sequence). The CDR3 sequence is CATSREGLRDTQYF. The CDR3, as DNA: TGTGCCACCAGCAGAGAGGGGCTCAGGGATACGCAGTATTTT.

The CDR3 DNA follows: TGTGCCAGCTCACCCCGTCCCACAGGGCCTGCCAGCAATCAGCCCCAGCATTTT. Its translation is CASSPRPTGPASNQPQHF. This chain joins TRBV18 and TRBJ1-5; D is perhaps TRBD1 (6 bases). The CDR3 is 18 residues long. V gave up 3 bases and J gave up 1 base, with 19 bases separating them. Germline V gene lookup returns CDR1 KGHSH and CDR2 LQKENI.

This clone has a single count. The chain combines TRBV5-4 with TRBJ2-3; TRBD2 is a possible D gene (5 bases). Germline V lookup: CDR1 SGHNT, CDR2 YYREEE (reference sequence). Deletions cut 4 bases from V and 2 bases from J, with 14 bases between. The CDR3 loop spans 15 amino acids. The CDR3 loop is CASSGRTYYTDTQYF. CDR3 nucleotide sequence: TGTGCCAGCAGCGGCCGGACTTACTACACAGATACGCAGTATTTT.

V gene TRBV2 combines with J gene TRBJ2-7, with TRBD1 identical over 7 bases. Germline CDR1 is SNHLY and CDR2 is FYNNEI. V was pared by 7 bases and J by 3 bases, with 3 bases of the junction left unmatched. The CDR3 extends over 12 amino acids. Here the CDR3 reads CASKGQIYEQYF. The CDR3 coding sequence is TGTGCCAGCAAGGGACAGATCTACGAGCAGTACTTC.

The sample holds a few counts of this clone. The rearrangement links TRBV5-1 to TRBJ2-3; a weak D match, TRBD1 (6 bases). V was trimmed by 3 bases and J by 0 bases, leaving 11 bases between them. This CDR3 contains 15 residues. In germline, CDR1 is SGHRS, CDR2 YFSETQ. This CDR3 is CASSSGHSSTDTQYF. In DNA, the CDR3 is TGCGCCAGCAGCTCGGGACACTCGAGCACAGATACGCAGTATTTT. The full variable domain, its missing parts supplied by reference TRBV5-1 and TRBJ2-3, is KAGVTQTPRYLIKTRGQQVTLSCSPISGHRSVSWYQQTPGQGLQFLFEYFSETQRNKGNFPGRFSGRQFSNSRSEMNVSTLELGDSALYLCASSSGHSSTDTQYFGPGTRLTVL.

The rearrangement uses TRBV27 and TRBJ2-3; tentatively, D is TRBD2 (6 bases). CDR1 is MNHEY and CDR2 is SMNVEV in the germline V gene (reference sequence). Trimming took off 4 bases at V and 5 bases at J, with 13 bases between the two ends. The CDR3 totals 14 residues. The CDR3 reads CASSSRDARDTQYF. The CDR3 nucleotides read TGTGCCAGCAGTTCGCGGGATGCGAGAGATACGCAGTATTTT.

V is TRBV25-1 and J is TRBJ1-4; no reliable D call. Germline assignment: CDR1 MGHDK and CDR2 SYGVNS. The CDR3 length is 14 residues. V was clipped by 3 bases and J by 4 bases, with 9 bases between them. The DNA of the CDR3 is TGTGCCAGCAGTGAGATTCGAGATAATGAAAAACTGTTTTTT. It codes for CASSEIRDNEKLFF.